Listed here are 28 T cell receptor beta chains from one sample, sequenced in a study of cytomegalovirus exposure and HLA in healthy donors. The PCR was carried out with 60 Vbeta primers and 13 Jbeta primers. Generated by immunoSEQ multiplex PCR, the TCRdb table keeps only in-frame clones and is missing some. Here the sample spans 210,000 or so clones, approximately 80% being singletons. Sequencing was performed on PBMCs. The receptors were sampled from a girl aged 5-17 years in good health and CMV-seronegative.

The rearrangement uses TRBV6-5 and TRBJ2-1, with D tentatively TRBD2 (6 bases). V was pared by 0 bases and J by 7 bases, with 16 bases between. Germline V gene lookup returns CDR1 MNHEY and CDR2 SVGAGI. This CDR3 has 16 residues. CDR3: CASSYSGLIGGNEQFF. The CDR3 DNA reads TGTGCCAGCAGTTACTCAGGACTAATCGGGGGTAATGAGCAGTTCTTC.

V and J are TRBV5-4 and TRBJ2-5; weak D call: TRBD1 (5 bases). V dropped 1 base and J dropped 4 bases, with 11 bases sitting between them. Germline CDR1 is SGHNT and CDR2 is YYREEE (reference sequence). The CDR3 is 14 residues long. The CDR3 coding sequence is TGTGCCAGCAGCTTGTCACGCAGGGCAGAGACCCAGTACTTC. It codes for CASSLSRRAETQYF.

This clone was seen a single time. The DNA of the CDR3 is TGCGCCAGCAGCTGGGGGACAGGGGCTGAAGCTTTCTTT. Its protein is CASSWGTGAEAFF. V is TRBV5-1 and J is TRBJ1-1, with 10 nucleotides matching TRBD1. CDR1 is SGHRS, CDR2 YFSETQ, per germline. V gave up 3 bases and J gave up 6 bases; unmatched junction bases: 2. The CDR3 has 13 amino acids.

V is TRBV2 and J is TRBJ1-2; D perhaps matches TRBD1 (6 bases). The CDR3 is 13 residues long. V was pared by 2 bases and J by 6 bases, with 10 bases between. CDR1 and CDR2 from the germline V gene are SNHLY and FYNNEI. The CDR3 is CASSEQRQDGYTF. Here the CDR3 DNA reads TGTGCCAGCAGTGAACAAAGACAGGATGGCTACACCTTC.

This clone was counted a single time. The chain joins TRBV30 to TRBJ1-6; D is undetermined. The CDR3 spans 11 residues. The germline CDR1 and CDR2 sequences are GTSNPN and SVGIG (reference sequence). V gave up 1 base and J gave up 10 bases, with 5 bases separating them. The CDR3 region has the DNA TGTGCCTGGAGTGCAATCTCACCCCTCCACTTT. This codes for CAWSAISPLHF.

The chain is built from TRBV9 and TRBJ2-7; TRBD2 agrees at 8 bases. The germline CDR1 and CDR2 sequences are SGDLS and YYNGEE. V lost 3 bases and J lost 9; bases outside the gene matches: 5. CDR3 size: 12 residues. This chain's CDR3 is CASSAGGGAQYF. DNA of the CDR3: TGTGCCAGCAGCGCCGGGGGGGGCGCGCAGTACTTC.

The chain joins TRBV19 to TRBJ2-2; D may be TRBD1 (5 bases). V was cut by 3 bases and J by 4 bases, with 12 bases left in between. The germline gives CDR1 LNHDA, CDR2 SQIVND (reference sequence). The CDR3 length is 15 residues. CDR3 DNA sequence: TGTGCCAGTAGTATTTCAGGGTCTGGCACCGGGGAGCTGTTTTTT. Residues: CASSISGSGTGELFF. Full variable domain (missing parts from reference TRBV19 and TRBJ2-2): DGGITQSPKYLFRKEGQNVTLSCEQNLNHDAMYWYRQDPGQGLRLIYYSQIVNDFQKGDIAEGYSVSREKKESFPLTVTSAQKNPTAFYLCASSISGSGTGELFFGEGSRLTVL.

The chain has TRBV7-6 and TRBJ1-3; the D is unclear. The V and J ends lost 4 bases and 4 bases respectively, with 17 bases between them. The length of the CDR3 is 16 residues. The germline V gene has CDR1 SGHVS and CDR2 FNYEAQ. DNA for the CDR3: TGTGCCAGCAGCTCACGGTTGGCGTCCAGGGGAAACACCATATATTTT. It encodes CASSSRLASRGNTIYF.

The chain combines TRBV6-1 with TRBJ1-1, with 11 bases identical to TRBD1. The CDR3 length is 14 residues. The J segment lost 5 bases and the V segment lost 7 bases, leaving 6 bases of the junction unmatched. Germline V gene sequence: CDR1 MNHNS, CDR2 SASEGT. CDR3 region: CASTRDRGYTEAFF. CDR3 DNA: TGTGCCAGCACCCGGGACAGGGGGTATACTGAAGCTTTCTTT.

This clone occurred a few times. V and J are TRBV10-3 and TRBJ1-6, with D unclear. The V gene's germline CDR1 is ENHRY and CDR2 SYGVKD. The length of the CDR3 is 14 residues. Trimming stripped 4 bases from V and 5 bases from J, with 9 bases between. CDR3 nucleotide sequence: TGTGCCATCAGTGCAGTGGCGGATAATTCACCCCTCCACTTT. This gives the protein CAISAVADNSPLHF.

For the CDR3, the DNA is TGTGCCAGCAGTGATCCTGCGAGCCCGCAAGAGACCCAGTACTTC. Translating it yields CASSDPASPQETQYF. The chain joins TRBV2 to TRBJ2-5; D gene uncertain. This CDR3 region has 15 residues. CDR1 is SNHLY and CDR2 is FYNNEI in the germline V gene. V lost 3 bases, J lost 2 bases, and 13 bases lay in between. The complete variable domain, with remaining parts taken from reference TRBV2 and TRBJ2-5, reads EPEVTQTPSHQVTQMGQEVILRCVPISNHLYFYWYRQILGQKVEFLVSFYNNEISEKSEIFDDQFSVERPDGSNFTLKIRSTKLEDSAMYFCASSDPASPQETQYFGPGTRLLVL.

The chain links TRBV18 to TRBJ1-5, with TRBD1 matching over 9 bases. V dropped 2 bases and J dropped 7; count of bases not matched to a gene: 6. Per the germline V gene, CDR1 is KGHSH and CDR2 is LQKENI. This CDR3 is 15 amino acids long. This CDR3 reads CASSPTGQGVQPQHF. CDR3 coding DNA: TGTGCCAGCTCACCAACGGGACAGGGAGTCCAGCCCCAGCATTTT.

V gene TRBV7-2 combines with J gene TRBJ1-4, with 9 bases fitting TRBD1. The J segment lost 2 bases and the V segment lost 8 bases, leaving 6 bases of the junction unmatched. The CDR3 sequence is 15 residues long. Germline-derived CDR1 and CDR2 are SGHTA and FQGNSA. CDR3 protein: CASGGQGLTNEKLFF. The CDR3 region has the DNA TGTGCCAGCGGCGGACAGGGGTTGACTAATGAAAAACTGTTTTTT. The whole variable domain, remainder taken from reference TRBV7-2 and TRBJ1-4, is GAGVSQSPSNKVTEKGKDVELRCDPISGHTALYWYRQSLGQGLEFLIYFQGNSAPDKSGLPSDRFSAERTGGSVSTLTIQRTQQEDSAVYLCASGGQGLTNEKLFFGSGTQLSVL.

The rearrangement joins TRBV28 to TRBJ2-3, with D possibly TRBD1 on 5 matching bases. The CDR3 is made up of 16 amino acids. The V end lost 3 bases, the J end lost 0 bases, and 13 bases lay between the germline ends. Germline V CDR1 and CDR2: MDHEN, SYDVKM. The CDR3 sequence is CASSFLLDTSTDTQYF. As DNA, the CDR3 is TGTGCCAGCAGTTTCCTCCTGGACACTAGCACAGATACGCAGTATTTT.

Concerning this clone: Germline is not matched at one junction end, which may reflect a read error. This chain connects TRBV7-9 to TRBJ2-5; D unclear. Germline V lookup: CDR1 SEHNR, CDR2 FQNEAQ (reference sequence). The length of the CDR3 is 14 residues. The CDR3 reads CASRLGSPGETQYF. The CDR3 DNA follows: TGTGCCAGCAGATTAGGAAGCCCCGGAGAGACCCAGTACTTC.

This chain uses TRBV30 with TRBJ1-2; possible D gene TRBD1, 5 bases. From germline, CDR1 is GTSNPN and CDR2 SVGIG (reference sequence). CDR3 size: 12 residues. V was clipped by 5 bases and J by 4 bases, with 11 bases between them. In DNA, the CDR3 is TGTGCCTGGGGGGGGACGGGCTATGGCTACACCTTC. It codes for CAWGGTGYGYTF. The variable domain in full, with the rest retrieved from reference TRBV30 and TRBJ1-2, is SQTIHQWPATLVQPVGSPLSLECTVEGTSNPNLYWYRQAAGRGLQLLFYSVGIGQISSEVPQNLSASRPQDRQFILSSKKLLLSDSGFYLCAWGGTGYGYTFGSGTRLTVV.

The rearrangement links TRBV28 to TRBJ2-7; possibly TRBD2 for D (5 bases). Germline CDR1 MDHEN, CDR2 SYDVKM. CDR3 length: 16 amino acids. The germline V and J ends were trimmed by 6 bases and 0 bases, with 18 bases remaining between them. CDR3: CASRFTGSGDSYEQYF. The CDR3 DNA reads as TGTGCCAGCAGATTCACGGGGAGCGGCGACTCCTACGAGCAGTACTTC.

The J gene is TRBJ2-5, the V gene TRBV7-2; tentatively, D is TRBD2 (5 bases). V was cut by 2 bases and J by 5 bases, with 18 bases left in between. Germline V gives CDR1 SGHTA, CDR2 FQGNSA. This CDR3 contains 16 residues. Written as DNA, the CDR3 is TGTGCCAGCAGCTTAATAGGGCCACTAGGTTCGGAGACCCAGTACTTC. Protein: CASSLIGPLGSETQYF. The variable domain in full, with the rest retrieved from reference TRBV7-2 and TRBJ2-5, is GAGVSQSPSNKVTEKGKDVELRCDPISGHTALYWYRQSLGQGLEFLIYFQGNSAPDKSGLPSDRFSAERTGGSVSTLTIQRTQQEDSAVYLCASSLIGPLGSETQYFGPGTRLLVL.

The chain couples TRBV27 to TRBJ2-5; the match to TRBD2 covers 9 bases. Germline V gene lookup returns CDR1 MNHEY and CDR2 SMNVEV (reference sequence). The CDR3 totals 15 residues. V lost 5 bases, J lost 0 bases, and 4 bases stayed unmatched. The CDR3 bases are TGTGCCAGCAGTCGGGAGCGGGAGGACCAAGAGACCCAGTACTTC. Protein sequence: CASSREREDQETQYF.

The rearrangement links TRBV7-2 to TRBJ1-3; 8 nucleotides line up with TRBD1. The CDR3 totals 14 residues. J gave up 3 bases and V 4 bases, and 2 bases lay outside the gene matches. Germline lookup yields CDR1 SGHTA and CDR2 FQGNSA. For the CDR3, the DNA is TGTGCCAGCAGCTCCGGGACAGGTGGAAACACCATATATTTT. Protein sequence: CASSSGTGGNTIYF.

The genes are TRBV28 and TRBJ2-7, with 8 bases that match TRBD1. The CDR3 runs 15 residues. The germline V gene encodes CDR1 MDHEN and CDR2 SYDVKM. Trimming at V came to 8 bases and at J to 3 bases, leaving 12 bases not matched to a gene. CDR3 sequence reads: CASRASGTGDYEQYF. CDR3 DNA: TGTGCCAGCCGCGCTTCCGGGACAGGAGACTACGAGCAGTACTTC.

This chain links TRBV29-1 with TRBJ1-1, with TRBD1 identical over 10 bases. The CDR3 runs 16 residues. The J segment lost 5 bases and the V segment lost 6 bases, leaving 15 bases of the junction unmatched. CDR1 and CDR2 (germline): SQVTM, ANQGSEA. CDR3 loop: CSVPLGQGIFGTEAFF. CDR3 in DNA: TGCAGCGTACCGTTGGGACAGGGGATATTTGGAACTGAAGCTTTCTTT.

This clone has a handful of counts. V gene TRBV2 combines with J gene TRBJ2-7; tentative D call: TRBD1 (6 bases). V was pared by 6 bases and J by 0 bases, with 9 bases between. This CDR3 is built from 13 residues. Germline CDR1 reads SNHLY; CDR2 reads FYNNEI. CDR3 sequence (DNA): TGTGCCAGCAGCGACAGGAGCTCCTACGAGCAGTACTTC. Its protein is CASSDRSSYEQYF.

The rearrangement uses TRBV4-3 and TRBJ2-7, with 9 bases that match TRBD2. Losses at the gene ends were 1 base for V and 5 bases for J; bases not matched to a gene: 18. Germline V lookup: CDR1 LGHNA, CDR2 YSLEER. The CDR3 runs to 19 residues. CDR3: CASSQVLLFGAGGPNEQYF. CDR3 DNA sequence: TGCGCCAGCAGCCAAGTGCTCCTCTTCGGGGCGGGGGGGCCCAACGAGCAGTACTTC.

The chain is built from TRBV5-6 and TRBJ1-5; TRBD1 aligns across 8 bases. This CDR3 is built from 14 residues. Looked up from germline, CDR1 is SGHDT and CDR2 is YYEEEE. V shed 2 bases and J 6 bases; nucleotides not matched to a gene: 4. The CDR3: CASSFRGLGQPQHF. Written as DNA, the CDR3 is TGTGCCAGCAGCTTCAGGGGGCTAGGTCAGCCCCAGCATTTT.

A word on this clone: Other DNA sequences of this sample code for an identical CDR3. The CDR3 loop reads CASSLEGGTEAFF. The CDR3 DNA reads as TGTGCCAGCAGCTTAGAAGGGGGCACTGAAGCTTTCTTT. This chain joins TRBV7-9 and TRBJ1-1, with D possibly TRBD1 on 6 matching bases. The germline gives CDR1 SEHNR, CDR2 FQNEAQ (reference sequence). CDR3 length: 13 amino acids. V gave up 1 base and J gave up 4 bases, with 7 bases separating them.

This rearrangement joins TRBV28 to TRBJ1-5; tentative D call: TRBD1 (5 bases). There are 14 residues in the CDR3. Germline CDR1 MDHEN, CDR2 SYDVKM. V was pared by 1 base and J by 9 bases, with 13 bases between. The CDR3 coding sequence is TGTGCCAGCAGTTTATCCGGGGGTGGGGGGCCCCAGCATTTT. Its translation: CASSLSGGGGPQHF.

The chain recombines TRBV28 with TRBJ2-6; TRBD1 agrees at 9 bases. With 6 bases clipped from V and 0 bases from J, the junction kept 9 bases outside the gene matches. This CDR3 region has 18 residues. Germline V gene data show CDR1 as MDHEN and CDR2 as SYDVKM. CDR3 DNA: TGTGCCAGCAGCCCACTTACAGGGGGCGCCTCTGGGGCCAACGTCCTGACTTTC. The encoded protein is CASSPLTGGASGANVLTF.